This T cell receptor beta chain was found in a study of identical twins' blood T cells. Study as a whole: About 50 million reads came from about 12 libraries, six alpha, six beta. Study results and limitations: Top TCRbeta clonotypes were shared more with twin than unrelated donors.

Both ends of each TCR cDNA library bore sample-specific barcodes. TCRdb re-called the 5' RACE reads through MiXCR, storing one row per CDR3 protein. Among 300,000 to 450,000 distinct CDR3 sequences listed, 28% were seen once. This clonotype was counted many times. What it binds is not known. Looked up from germline, CDR1 is DFQATT and CDR2 is SNEGSKA (reference sequence). The CDR3 runs 11 residues. V lost 5 bases to trimming and J lost 4 bases; unmatched junction nucleotides: 2. The clonotype was recovered from a woman between 18 and 55 years old in good health. Sequencing was done on a sample of PBMCs. The chain has TRBV20-1 and TRBJ2-7; 7 bases are a match to TRBD2. The CDR3 here is CSAQRGYEQYF. CDR3 coding DNA: TGCAGTGCTCAGCGGGGATACGAGCAGTACTTC.